The rows below give T cell receptor beta chains drawn from one sample of a study of blood T cell repertoires in COVID-19. Method: immunoSEQ multiplex PCR; TCRdb's copy keeps in-frame clones and lacks some. The sample lists under 95,000 clones, roughly four fifths seen once, with 1.2% in the top ten. Source material: peripheral blood. Receptors originate from an elderly woman with acute or convalescent COVID-19. The CDR3 runs from the conserved cysteine through the conserved F or W. The D gene is left open where the match is weak. Clone size is shown for a subset of rows, as once, few, many or a class of expanded clone.

D gene	J gene	clone size	V gene	CDR3 protein	CDR3 DNA
TRBD2	TRBJ2-1	NA	TRBV2	CASRGGIVYNEQFF	TGTGCCAGCAGGGGGGGGATCGTCTACAATGAGCAGTTCTTC
TRBD1	TRBJ2-7	once	TRBV15	CATSREKTGRHEQYF	TGTGCCACCAGCAGAGAGAAGACAGGGCGACACGAGCAGTACTTC
NA	TRBJ2-3	NA	TRBV3-1/TRBV3-2	CASSQDIASGLTDTQYF	TGTGCCAGCAGCCAAGATATCGCCAGCGGACTCACAGATACGCAGTATTTT
NA	TRBJ1-2	NA	TRBV19	CASSIDAVRVVGYTF	TGTGCCAGTAGTATAGATGCTGTTCGCGTAGTCGGCTACACCTTC
TRBD1	TRBJ2-7	few	TRBV5-4	CASSLAGQGRWEQYF	TGTGCCAGCAGCTTGGCGGGACAGGGAAGGTGGGAGCAGTACTTC
TRBD2	TRBJ2-7	NA	TRBV27	CASSLLAGARVEQYF	TGTGCCAGCAGCCTGCTAGCGGGGGCCAGGGTGGAGCAGTACTTC
NA	TRBJ2-7	NA	TRBV11-2	CASSLDRESYEQYF	TGTGCCAGCAGCTTAGACAGGGAATCCTACGAGCAGTACTTC
TRBD1	TRBJ1-1	NA	TRBV18	CASSPGQVNTEAFF	TGTGCCAGCTCACCTGGACAGGTGAACACTGAAGCTTTCTTT
NA	TRBJ2-7	few	TRBV12-5	CASGFAGGPYEQYF	TGTGCTAGTGGTTTCGCCGGGGGGCCCTACGAGCAGTACTTC
TRBD1	TRBJ1-1	NA	TRBV2	CASSPGGNTEAFF	TGTGCCAGCAGCCCAGGGGGGAACACTGAAGCTTTCTTT
NA	TRBJ2-5	NA	TRBV5-1	CASSSVETQYF	TGCGCCAGCAGCTCGGTCGAGACCCAGTACTTC
NA	TRBJ1-1	NA	TRBV20-1	CSASGWSPEAFF	TGCAGTGCGAGTGGTTGGAGCCCTGAAGCTTTCTTT
TRBD1	TRBJ1-6	NA	TRBV27	CASSIGTGGYNSPLHF	TGTGCCAGCAGTATAGGGACAGGGGGCTATAATTCACCCCTCCACTTT
NA	TRBJ2-7	NA	TRBV6-6	CASSGMGGEQYF	TGTGCCAGCAGTGGGATGGGGGGCGAGCAGTACTTC
NA	TRBJ1-2	NA	TRBV27	CASSLTGLGTYGYTF	TGTGCCAGCAGTTTGACAGGTTTAGGCACCTATGGCTACACCTTC
NA	TRBJ2-7	NA	TRBV5-1	CASSFEGFSYEQYF	TGCGCCAGCAGCTTTGAGGGATTCTCCTACGAGCAGTACTTC
TRBD1	TRBJ1-5	NA	TRBV7-9	CASSEGTVGNQPQHF	TGTGCCAGCAGCGAGGGGACAGTAGGCAATCAGCCCCAGCATTTT
TRBD2	TRBJ2-1	once	TRBV10-1	CATSTSRVNEQFF	TGCGCCACCTCGACTAGCCGGGTCAATGAGCAGTTCTTC
NA	TRBJ1-3	NA	TRBV3-1/TRBV3-2	CASSQSQVHSGNTIYF	TGTGCCAGCAGCCAAAGTCAGGTCCACTCTGGAAACACCATATATTTT
NA	TRBJ1-1	NA	TRBV3-1/TRBV3-2	CASSPHRSNTEAFF	TGTGCCAGCAGCCCCCACAGGTCCAACACTGAAGCTTTCTTT
NA	TRBJ1-1	once	TRBV5-1	CASRGTGPNTEAFF	TGCGCCAGCAGGGGTACAGGGCCAAACACTGAAGCTTTCTTT
NA	TRBJ1-2	NA	TRBV29-1	CSVLVAGVYGYTF	TGCAGCGTTCTCGTCGCAGGGGTCTATGGCTACACCTTC
NA	TRBJ1-5	NA	TRBV27	CASSLSTGSQPQHF	TGTGCCAGCAGTTTATCTACAGGGAGTCAGCCCCAGCATTTT
NA	TRBJ1-3	NA	TRBV5-1	CASSLGQSGNTIYF	TGCGCCAGCAGCTTGGGTCAGTCTGGAAACACCATATATTTT
TRBD1	TRBJ2-2	few	TRBV7-2	CASSSQGVEAGELFF	TGTGCCAGCAGCTCACAGGGGGTGGAGGCCGGGGAGCTGTTTTTT
NA	TRBJ1-2	NA	TRBV5-1	CASSLRTGDGYTF	TGCGCCAGCAGCTTAAGGACCGGGGATGGCTACACCTTC
TRBD2	TRBJ2-1	NA	TRBV6-2/TRBV6-3	CASSGGTSGRPNEQFF	TGTGCCAGCAGCGGGGGGACTAGCGGGAGACCCAATGAGCAGTTCTTC
TRBD1	TRBJ1-1	NA	TRBV6-5	CASNTQGAEAFF	TGTGCCAGCAATACGCAGGGGGCTGAAGCTTTCTTT
NA	TRBJ1-4	NA	TRBV21-1	CASSKIEAGGTNEKLFF	TGTGCCAGCAGCAAAATTGAGGCAGGGGGCACTAATGAAAAACTGTTTTTT
NA	TRBJ1-2	few	TRBV12-3/TRBV12-4	CASSPSGYGYTF	TGTGCCAGCAGCCCCTCGGGTTATGGCTACACCTTC
TRBD1	TRBJ2-7	NA	TRBV3-1/TRBV3-2	CASSPQGAGGEQYF	TGTGCCAGCAGCCCACAGGGGGCCGGAGGCGAGCAGTACTTC
NA	TRBJ1-5	NA	TRBV19	CASSETGGRQPQHF	TGTGCCAGTAGTGAGACAGGCGGGCGCCAGCCCCAGCATTTT
TRBD1	TRBJ1-2	NA	TRBV11-2	CASRPRDREGGYTF	TGTGCCAGCAGACCCCGGGACAGGGAAGGAGGCTACACCTTC